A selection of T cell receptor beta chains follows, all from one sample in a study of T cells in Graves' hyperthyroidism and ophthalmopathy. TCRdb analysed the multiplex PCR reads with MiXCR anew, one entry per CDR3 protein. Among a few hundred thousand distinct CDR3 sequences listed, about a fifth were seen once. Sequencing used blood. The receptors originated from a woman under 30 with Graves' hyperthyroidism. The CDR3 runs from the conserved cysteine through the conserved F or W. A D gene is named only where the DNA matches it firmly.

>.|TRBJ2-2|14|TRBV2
CATLRHPGTGELFF
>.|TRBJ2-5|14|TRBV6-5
CASSYSRTQETQYF
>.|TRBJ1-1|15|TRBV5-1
CASSWVPGSNTEAFF
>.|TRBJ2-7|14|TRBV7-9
CASSPDGSSYEQYF
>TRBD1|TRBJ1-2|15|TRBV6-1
CASSDRDRDNYGYTF
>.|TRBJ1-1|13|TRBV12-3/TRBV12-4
CASTYLTETEAFF
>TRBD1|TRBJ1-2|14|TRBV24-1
CATSDQDRTDGYTF
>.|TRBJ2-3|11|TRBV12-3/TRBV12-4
CASSLSDTQYF
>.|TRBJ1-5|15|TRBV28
CASSLRGASNQPQHF
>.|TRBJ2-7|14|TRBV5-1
CASSPGRAGYEQYF
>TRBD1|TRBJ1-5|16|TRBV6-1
CASSEVAGTGLQPQHF
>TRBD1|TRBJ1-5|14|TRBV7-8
CASSYDRGNQPQHF
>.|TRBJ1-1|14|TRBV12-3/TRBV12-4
CASSSGTTRVEAFF
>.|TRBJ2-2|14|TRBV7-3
CTSSFSGGAGELFF
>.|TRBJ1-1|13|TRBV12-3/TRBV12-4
CASSQTKNTEAFF
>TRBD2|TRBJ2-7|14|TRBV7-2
CASSTSGGPSEQYF
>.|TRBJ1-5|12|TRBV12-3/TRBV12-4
CASRSMNQPQHF
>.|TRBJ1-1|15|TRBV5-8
CASSFFISGYAEAFF
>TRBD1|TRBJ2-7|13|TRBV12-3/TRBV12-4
CASSSTGAYEQYF
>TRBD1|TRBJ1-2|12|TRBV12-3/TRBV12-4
CASSDREDGYTF
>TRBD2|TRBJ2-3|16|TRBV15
CATSRDRTSLTDTQYF
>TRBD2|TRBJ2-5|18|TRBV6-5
CASSYSSGGAGQPETQYF
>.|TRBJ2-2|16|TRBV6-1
CASSPYRGGGTGELFF
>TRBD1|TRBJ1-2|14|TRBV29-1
CSVKPPGQGSGYTF
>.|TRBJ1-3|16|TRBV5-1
CASSLAGTTGGNTIYF
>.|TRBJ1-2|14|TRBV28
CASSLEQGFYGYTF
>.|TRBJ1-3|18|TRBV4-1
CASSQGQDESYVGNTIYF
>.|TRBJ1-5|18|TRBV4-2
CASSQEALWGGGNQPQHF
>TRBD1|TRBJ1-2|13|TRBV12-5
CASGFTGGGGYTF
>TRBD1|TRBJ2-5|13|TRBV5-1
CASSSTGLGTQYF
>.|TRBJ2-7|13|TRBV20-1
CSASDGPYYEQYF
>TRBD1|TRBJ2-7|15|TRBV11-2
CASSLDQGARYEQYF
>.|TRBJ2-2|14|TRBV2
CASIAGTLTGELFF
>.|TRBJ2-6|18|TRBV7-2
CASSLVTLSRSGANVLTF
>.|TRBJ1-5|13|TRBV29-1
CSAVGGVGQPQHF
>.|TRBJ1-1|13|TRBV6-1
CATKGFGSTEAFF
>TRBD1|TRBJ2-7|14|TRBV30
CAWKTGQGKGEQYF
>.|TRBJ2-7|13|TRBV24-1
CATSDFGRQEQYF
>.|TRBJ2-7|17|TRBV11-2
CASSPRGVFRSAYEQYF
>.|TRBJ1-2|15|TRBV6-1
CASSEASAGAEGYTF
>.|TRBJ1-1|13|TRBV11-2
CASLNWVHTEAFF